Listed here are 8 T cell receptor beta chains from one sample, sequenced in a study of metastatic and nonmetastatic thyroid tumors. Among the patients, none had received any treatment before thyroid surgery. Through MiXCR, TCRdb re-clonotyped the PCR reads. This table holds approximately 20,000 clones, 10% to 15% found once. Sequencing was done on a sample of blood. These receptors originate from a female donor with papillary thyroid cancer or a benign thyroid nodule (not recorded which). Some clones in this sample may be carry-over from other donors' samples.

This clone was seen many times. For the CDR3, the DNA is TGCAGTGCTAGGGTAGCGGGTTTCACAGATACGCAGTATTTT. Residues: CSARVAGFTDTQYF. This rearrangement joins TRBV20-1 to TRBJ2-3, with TRBD2 identical over 7 bases. CDR3 length: 14 residues. The germline gives CDR1 DFQATT, CDR2 SNEGSKA (reference sequence). V dropped 3 bases and J dropped 2; count of bases not matched to a gene: 5.

This clone has a count of ten or more. The genes are TRBV20-1 and TRBJ1-2; D perhaps matches TRBD1 (6 bases). From germline, CDR1 is DFQATT and CDR2 SNEGSKA (reference sequence). This CDR3 has 12 residues. The V gene lost 8 bases and the J gene lost 9 bases, with 19 bases spanning the gap. The CDR3, as DNA: TGCAGTCTGATAAGGGGGGACACCCGCTACACCTTC. Its protein is CSLIRGDTRYTF.

This clone appeared many times. The J gene is TRBJ2-7, the V gene TRBV7-8; the D is unclear. CDR1 and CDR2 from the germline V gene are SGHVS and FQNEAQ. The CDR3 runs 13 residues. V lost 3 bases, J lost 4 bases, and 10 bases lay in between. The CDR3, as DNA: TGTGCCAGCAGCTTCCACGGGCGTTACGAGCAGTACTTC. This codes for CASSFHGRYEQYF.

The chain has TRBV28 and TRBJ2-5; 8 nucleotides line up with TRBD2. There are 15 residues in the CDR3. Germline V CDR1 and CDR2: MDHEN, SYDVKM. V trimming: 10 bases; J trimming: 7 bases; junction bases outside the gene matches: 17. The CDR3 reads CAITGLAGGLWTQYF. In DNA form, the CDR3 reads TGTGCCATCACAGGGCTAGCGGGCGGGTTGTGGACCCAGTACTTC.

This clone was recorded many times. Other DNA sequences in this sample translate to the same CDR3. The rearrangement joins TRBV29-1 to TRBJ1-4; D is unresolved. Germline V lookup: CDR1 SQVTM, CDR2 ANQGSEA. There are 14 residues in the CDR3. Trimming cost V 3 bases and J 6 bases, with 14 bases left between them. The CDR3 region is CSVEVGNGYEKLFF. The CDR3 DNA follows: TGCAGCGTTGAGGTGGGAAACGGGTATGAAAAACTGTTTTTT. Based on the CDR3 plus reference TRBV29-1 and TRBJ1-4, the full variable domain is SAVISQKPSRDICQRGTSLTIQCQVDSQVTMMFWYRQQPGQSLTLIATANQGSEATYESGFVIDKFPISRPNLTFSTLTVSNMSPEDSSIYLCSVEVGNGYEKLFFGSGTQLSVL.

Only a few counts were recorded for this clone. The gene calls are TRBV6-1 and TRBJ2-2; D is unclear. V shed 3 bases and J shed 4 bases, with 6 bases lying between them. The CDR3 loop spans 13 amino acids. Germline V lookup: CDR1 MNHNS, CDR2 SASEGT. CDR3 protein: CASSDRSTGELFF. The CDR3 DNA is TGTGCCAGCAGTGACAGGAGCACCGGGGAGCTGTTTTTT.

The J gene is TRBJ1-2, the V gene TRBV4-3; a possible D gene is TRBD1 (5 bases). V was cut by 0 bases and J by 2 bases, with 13 bases left in between. The germline V gene has CDR1 LGHNA and CDR2 YSLEER. CDR3 length: 16 residues. As DNA, the CDR3 is TGCGCCAGCAGCCAAGATTGTCAGGGCGTAAACTATGGCTACACCTTC. Protein sequence: CASSQDCQGVNYGYTF.

This clone was seen only a few times. This sample includes further DNA sequences coding for the same CDR3. The rearrangement links TRBV7-9 to TRBJ1-4; TRBD1 matches 10 bases. The CDR3 totals 15 residues. Germline CDR1 and CDR2: SEHNR and FQNEAQ (reference sequence). Germline trimming cut 4 bases from V and 11 bases from J; bases unmatched to any gene: 10. The CDR3 nucleotides read TGTGCCAGCAGCTCCACCGGGACAGGGGTCGGGAAACTGTTTTTT. This codes for CASSSTGTGVGKLFF.